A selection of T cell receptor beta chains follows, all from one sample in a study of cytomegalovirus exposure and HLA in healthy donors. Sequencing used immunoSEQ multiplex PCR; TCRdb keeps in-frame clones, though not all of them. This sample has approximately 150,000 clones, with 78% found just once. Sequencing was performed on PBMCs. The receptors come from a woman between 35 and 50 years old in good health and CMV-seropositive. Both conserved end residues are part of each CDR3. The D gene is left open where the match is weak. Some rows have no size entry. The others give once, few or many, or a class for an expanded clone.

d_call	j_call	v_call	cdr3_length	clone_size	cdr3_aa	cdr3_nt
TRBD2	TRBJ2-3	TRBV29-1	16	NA	CSVAASGRSSTDTQYF	TGCAGCGTTGCGGCTAGCGGGAGGTCTAGCACAGATACGCAGTATTTT
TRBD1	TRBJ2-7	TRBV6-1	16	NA	CASSARQGADSYEQYF	TGTGCCAGCAGTGCCCGACAGGGGGCTGACTCCTACGAGCAGTACTTC
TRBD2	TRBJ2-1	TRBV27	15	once	CASSSSSGTYNEQFF	TGTGCCAGCAGTTCATCTAGCGGAACCTACAATGAGCAGTTCTTC
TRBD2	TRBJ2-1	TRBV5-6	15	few	CASSHIAGSYNEQFF	TGTGCCAGCAGCCACATAGCGGGGTCTTACAATGAGCAGTTCTTC
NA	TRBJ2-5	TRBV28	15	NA	CASSFTWDNSETQYF	TGTGCCAGCAGTTTCACCTGGGACAACTCAGAGACCCAGTACTTC
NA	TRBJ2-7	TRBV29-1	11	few	CSVDQGYEQYF	TGCAGCGTTGATCAGGGATACGAGCAGTACTTC
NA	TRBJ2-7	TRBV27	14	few	CASSLGLYSGEQYF	TGTGCCAGCAGCCTCGGACTCTATTCCGGCGAGCAGTACTTC
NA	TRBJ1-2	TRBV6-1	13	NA	CASSKGHGYGYTF	TGTGCCAGCAGTAAAGGACACGGATATGGCTACACCTTC
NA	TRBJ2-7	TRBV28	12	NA	CASSSRGYEQYF	TGTGCCAGCAGTTCCCGGGGCTACGAGCAGTACTTC
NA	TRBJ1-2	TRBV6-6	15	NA	CASSYSMTGVYGYTF	TGTGCCAGCAGTTACTCGATGACAGGCGTCTATGGCTACACCTTC
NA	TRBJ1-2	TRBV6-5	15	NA	CASSYSVIVNYGYTF	TGTGCCAGCAGTTACTCAGTTATAGTTAACTATGGCTACACCTTC
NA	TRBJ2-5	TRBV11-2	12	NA	CASSLSGETQYF	TGTGCCAGCAGCCTCAGCGGGGAGACCCAGTACTTC
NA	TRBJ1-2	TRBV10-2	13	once	CASSESRPYGYTF	TGCGCCAGCAGTGAGTCGAGGCCCTATGGCTACACCTTC
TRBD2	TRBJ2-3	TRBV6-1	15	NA	CASRTSGRGADTQYF	TGTGCCAGCAGGACTAGCGGGAGAGGTGCAGATACGCAGTATTTT
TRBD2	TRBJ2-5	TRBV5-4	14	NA	CASSPGTSQETQYF	TGTGCCAGCAGCCCTGGGACTAGCCAAGAGACCCAGTACTTC
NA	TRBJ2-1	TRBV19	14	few	CASSMKLSYNEQFF	TGTGCCAGTAGTATGAAGCTCTCCTACAATGAGCAGTTCTTC
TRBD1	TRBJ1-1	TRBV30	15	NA	CAWSVRRAGGTEAFF	TGTGCCTGGAGTGTAAGAAGGGCAGGGGGGACTGAAGCTTTCTTT
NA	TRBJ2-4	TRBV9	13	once	CASSVGGLNIQYF	TGTGCCAGCAGCGTAGGAGGGCTGAACATTCAGTACTTC
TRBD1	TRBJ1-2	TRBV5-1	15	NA	CASSSGTGGGYGYTF	TGCGCCAGCAGCTCAGGGACAGGAGGAGGCTATGGCTACACCTTC
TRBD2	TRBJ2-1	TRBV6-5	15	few	CASSLSGTPYNEQFF	TGTGCCAGCAGTTTAAGCGGGACCCCCTACAATGAGCAGTTCTTC
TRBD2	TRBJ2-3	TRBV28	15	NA	CASSIIGTRGDTQYF	TGTGCCAGCAGTATAATCGGGACTAGAGGGGATACGCAGTATTTT
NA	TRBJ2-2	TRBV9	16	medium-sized	CASSPRGAGNTGELFF	TGTGCCAGCAGCCCCCGGGGGGCAGGGAACACCGGGGAGCTGTTTTTT